These T cell receptor beta chains were read from a single sample in a study of neurological immune-mediated disorders. TCRdb ran MiXCR on the 5' RACE reads and lists one entry per CDR3 protein. Among 90,000 to 150,000 distinct CDR3 sequences listed, about 3.4% were seen once. Sequencing input: PBMCs. These TCRs come from a woman in her twenties or thirties with multiple sclerosis. Both conserved end residues are part of each CDR3. D genes are given only for firm matches. Clone size appears in some rows only: once, few, many, or a class for an expanded clone.

J gene,V gene,clone size,D gene,CDR3 DNA,CDR3 protein
TRBJ1-1,TRBV11-2,many,.,TGTGCCAGCAGCTTAGTCGCACGTGAAGCTTTCTTT,CASSLVAREAFF
TRBJ1-1,TRBV18,many,TRBD1,TGTGCCAGCTCTCCGGGACAGACATCCATCCTCACTGAAGCTTTCTTT,CASSPGQTSILTEAFF
TRBJ1-6,TRBV6-5,many,.,TGTGCCAGTCAGGTGACCTATAATTCACCCCTCCACTTT,CASQVTYNSPLHF
TRBJ2-1,TRBV7-2,many,.,TGTGCCAGCAGCTTGTTTCCCTTATACAATGAGCAGTTCTTC,CASSLFPLYNEQFF
TRBJ2-3,TRBV20-1,few,TRBD2,TGCAGTGCTAGAGCGGCTAGCGGGAGGAACACAGATACGCAGTATTTT,CSARAASGRNTDTQYF
TRBJ1-1,TRBV20-1,few,.,TGCAGTGCTACCATAGGACAGAAGAACACTGAAGCTTTCTTT,CSATIGQKNTEAFF
TRBJ2-2,TRBV7-9,many,.,TGTGCCAGCAGCCCCAGAACCGGGGAGCTGTTTTTT,CASSPRTGELFF
TRBJ2-2,TRBV5-1,many,.,TGCGCCAGCAGCTGGGCCACTAACACCGGGGAGCTGTTTTTT,CASSWATNTGELFF
TRBJ2-7,TRBV20-1,many,.,TGCAGTGCTAGGGGGGAGAGCTCCTACGAGCAGTACTTC,CSARGESSYEQYF
TRBJ2-1,TRBV7-2,many,TRBD2,TGTGCCAGCAGGTCAAGACCCCCGCCGGGAGGCGAAAATGAGCAGTTCTTC,CASRSRPPPGGENEQFF
TRBJ2-7,TRBV6-5,many,TRBD2,TGTGCCAGCAGCTTCGGACTAGCGGGCAGGCAGTACTTC,CASSFGLAGRQYF
TRBJ2-1,TRBV4-1,.,.,TGCGCCAGCAGCCGGCAAGACAGTGACAATGAGCAGTTCTTC,CASSRQDSDNEQFF
TRBJ1-6,TRBV3-1,many,.,TGTGCCAGCAGCCAGGAAACGGGATATAATTCACCCCTCCACTTT,CASSQETGYNSPLHF
TRBJ2-3,TRBV20-1,many,TRBD2,TGCAGTGTAAGGGGACTAGATCTAGATACGCAGTATTTT,CSVRGLDLDTQYF
TRBJ1-2,TRBV27,many,TRBD1,TGTGCCACCGCCCGACGACAGGGGTATGGCTACACCTTC,CATARRQGYGYTF
TRBJ1-1,TRBV20-1,many,.,TGCAGTGCTAGAGAAGGACAGTCAAACACTGAAGCTTTCTTT,CSAREGQSNTEAFF
TRBJ1-1,TRBV6-6,many,.,TGTGCCACCAAGTCGGGGGCCCCGAACACTGAAGCTTTCTTT,CATKSGAPNTEAFF
TRBJ2-1,TRBV5-1,many,.,TGCGCCAGCAGCTTGGGCGAGGACAATGAGCAGTTCTTC,CASSLGEDNEQFF
TRBJ2-6,TRBV20-1,many,.,TGCAGTGCCACCGGGTCCTCTGGGGCCAACGTCCTGACTTTC,CSATGSSGANVLTF
TRBJ1-2,TRBV12-3/TRBV12-4,many,.,TGTGCCAGCACCACAGGGCTGGGCGGCTACACCTTC,CASTTGLGGYTF
TRBJ2-7,TRBV20-1,many,.,TGCAGTGCTAGGGACCGACAGAGGATCTCCTACGAGCAGTACTTC,CSARDRQRISYEQYF
TRBJ1-4,TRBV12-3/TRBV12-4,many,.,TGTGCCAGCAGTTTTTCCCCCTCTCTCAGGGGAGGGGATGAAAAACTGTTTTTT,CASSFSPSLRGGDEKLFF
TRBJ2-7,TRBV5-6,many,TRBD2,TGTGCCAGCAGCCCCTATTGGTTAGCGGGGGGGATCTACGAGCAGTACTTC,CASSPYWLAGGIYEQYF
TRBJ2-3,TRBV11-2,.,TRBD2,TGTGCCAGCAGCTTACGCGCTCCGAGCGGGAGCTCTACTGGGGATACGCAGTATTTT,CASSLRAPSGSSTGDTQYF
TRBJ2-3,TRBV5-1,many,.,TGCGCCAGCAGTCTTAAGACCGAAGCGACGCAGTATTTT,CASSLKTEATQYF
TRBJ2-1,TRBV20-1,many,TRBD2,TGCAGTGCTAGAGATCCCCTAGCGGGAGGGTTTAATGAGCAGTTCTTC,CSARDPLAGGFNEQFF
TRBJ1-1,TRBV12-3/TRBV12-4,many,.,TGTGCCACCTCATTGTCGCGCGTCGACACTGAAGCTTTCTTT,CATSLSRVDTEAFF
TRBJ1-4,TRBV25-1,many,TRBD1,TGTGCCAGCACTCTTGGACAGGGCGGAAAACTGTTTTTT,CASTLGQGGKLFF
TRBJ1-6,TRBV30,.,.,TGTGCCTGGAGTCCGGACACCTATAATTCACCCCTCCACTTT,CAWSPDTYNSPLHF
TRBJ2-5,TRBV20-1,many,.,TGCAGTGCTAGAGGCAGGGGCGCCGGAGAGACCCAGTACTTC,CSARGRGAGETQYF
TRBJ2-7,TRBV10-1,many,TRBD2,TGCGCCAGCTCCCCGGGACTAGCGGGAGGCCCCCCCTACGAGCAGTACTTC,CASSPGLAGGPPYEQYF
TRBJ1-2,TRBV7-2,many,TRBD1,TGTGCCAGCACCACTTGGGGACAGAACTATGGCTACACCTTC,CASTTWGQNYGYTF
TRBJ2-1,TRBV12-3/TRBV12-4,many,TRBD1,TGTGCCAGCAGTCCCTGGGACAGCAGTTACAATGAGCAGTTCTTC,CASSPWDSSYNEQFF
TRBJ2-7,TRBV7-9,many,.,TGTGCCAGCAGCTCCCCCCAAGGGGACCTCTACGAGCAGTACTTC,CASSSPQGDLYEQYF
TRBJ2-1,TRBV7-9,many,.,TGTGCCAGCAGCTTAGTTATCGGACAGTACAATGAGCAGTTCTTC,CASSLVIGQYNEQFF
TRBJ2-1,TRBV29-1,.,.,TGCAGCGTCGAACACAAGGACATTGCCAACAATGAGCAGTTCTTC,CSVEHKDIANNEQFF
TRBJ1-2,TRBV20-1,many,TRBD1,TGCAGTGCTAGAGAACCAGACAGGGGGCTTTTTTATGGCTACACCTTC,CSAREPDRGLFYGYTF
TRBJ1-2,TRBV2,many,TRBD1,TGTGCCAGCAGTGGGTCCGGGACAGCCTATGGCTACACCTTC,CASSGSGTAYGYTF
TRBJ1-1,TRBV11-3,many,TRBD1,TGTGCCAGCAGCACGGGACAGGGTGAGGCTGAAGCTTTCTTT,CASSTGQGEAEAFF
TRBJ2-1,TRBV5-6,many,TRBD2,TGTGCCAGCAGCTTAGGACTAGCGGGAGTTCTCAATGAGCAGTTCTTC,CASSLGLAGVLNEQFF
TRBJ1-2,TRBV5-1,many,.,TGCGCCAGCAGCTTGGCCAGGGGTGGCTACACCTTC,CASSLARGGYTF
TRBJ2-3,TRBV12-3/TRBV12-4,many,.,TGTGCCAGCAGTTTGACCACCACAGATACGCAGTATTTT,CASSLTTTDTQYF